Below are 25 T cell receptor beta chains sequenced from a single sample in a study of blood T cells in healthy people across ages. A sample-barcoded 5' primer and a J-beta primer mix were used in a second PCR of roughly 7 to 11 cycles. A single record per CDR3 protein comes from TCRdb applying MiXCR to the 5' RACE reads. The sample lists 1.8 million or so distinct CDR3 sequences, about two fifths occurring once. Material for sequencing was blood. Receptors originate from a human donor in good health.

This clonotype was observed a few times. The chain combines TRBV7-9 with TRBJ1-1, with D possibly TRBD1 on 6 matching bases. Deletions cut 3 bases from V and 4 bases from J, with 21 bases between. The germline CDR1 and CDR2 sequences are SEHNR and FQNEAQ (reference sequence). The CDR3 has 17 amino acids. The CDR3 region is CASSFERGRRDSTEAFF. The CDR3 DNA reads TGTGCCAGCAGCTTCGAAAGGGGGAGAAGGGACTCCACTGAAGCTTTCTTT.

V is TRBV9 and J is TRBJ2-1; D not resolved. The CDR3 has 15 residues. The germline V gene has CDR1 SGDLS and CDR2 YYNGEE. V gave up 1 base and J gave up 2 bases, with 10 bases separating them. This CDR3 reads CASSVLGLAYNEQFF. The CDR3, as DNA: TGTGCCAGCAGCGTACTGGGTCTGGCCTACAATGAGCAGTTCTTC.

The CDR3 protein is CASSLGGARSPLHF. CDR3 coding DNA: TGTGCCAGCAGCTTAGGCGGGGCTAGGTCACCCCTCCACTTT. V and J are TRBV7-2 and TRBJ1-6; weak D call: TRBD1 (5 bases). The V end was cut by 1 base, the J end by 10 bases, with 11 bases between. This CDR3 spans 14 amino acids. The germline gives CDR1 SGHTA, CDR2 FQGNSA.

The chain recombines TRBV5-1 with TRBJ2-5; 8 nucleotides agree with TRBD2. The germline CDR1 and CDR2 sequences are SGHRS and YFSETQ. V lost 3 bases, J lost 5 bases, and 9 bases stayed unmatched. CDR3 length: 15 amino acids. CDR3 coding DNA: TGCGCCAGCAGCTCCGGACGAACGGGAGGGGAGACCCAGTACTTC. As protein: CASSSGRTGGETQYF.

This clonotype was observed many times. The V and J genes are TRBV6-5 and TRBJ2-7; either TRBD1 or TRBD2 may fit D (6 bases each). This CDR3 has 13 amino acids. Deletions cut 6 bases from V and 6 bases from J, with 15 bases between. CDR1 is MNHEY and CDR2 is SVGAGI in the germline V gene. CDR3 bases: TGTGCCAGCAGCTTGCGAGGGGGGCTCGAGCAGTACTTC. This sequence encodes CASSLRGGLEQYF.

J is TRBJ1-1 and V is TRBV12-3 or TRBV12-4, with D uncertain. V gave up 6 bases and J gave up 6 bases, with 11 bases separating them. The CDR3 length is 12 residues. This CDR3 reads CASSSDRSEAFF. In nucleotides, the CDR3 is TGTGCCAGCAGCAGTGACCGGTCTGAAGCTTTCTTT.

The DNA of the CDR3 is TGTGCCAGCAGTTTCGGGGGAGAGATAGATACGCAGTATTTT. Translating gives CASSFGGEIDTQYF. This chain joins TRBV6-2 or TRBV6-3 and TRBJ2-3; TRBD2 is a possible D gene (6 bases). Germline V lookup: CDR1 MNHEY, CDR2 SVGEGT. The V and J ends lost 4 bases and 5 bases respectively, with 13 bases between them. There are 14 residues in the CDR3.

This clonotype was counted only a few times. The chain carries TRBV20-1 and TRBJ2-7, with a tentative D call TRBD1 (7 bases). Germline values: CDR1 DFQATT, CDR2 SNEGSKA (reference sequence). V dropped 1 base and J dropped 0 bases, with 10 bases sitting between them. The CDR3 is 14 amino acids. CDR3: CSARVQGGSYEQYF. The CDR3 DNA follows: TGCAGTGCTAGAGTGCAGGGGGGCTCCTACGAGCAGTACTTC.

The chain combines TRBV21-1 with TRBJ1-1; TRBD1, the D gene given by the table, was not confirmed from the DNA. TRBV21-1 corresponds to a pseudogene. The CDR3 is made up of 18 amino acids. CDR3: CASSKVGADRKINTEAFF. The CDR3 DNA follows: TGTGCCAGCAGCAAAGTAGGGGCGGACAGAAAAATAAACACTGAAGCTTTCTTT.

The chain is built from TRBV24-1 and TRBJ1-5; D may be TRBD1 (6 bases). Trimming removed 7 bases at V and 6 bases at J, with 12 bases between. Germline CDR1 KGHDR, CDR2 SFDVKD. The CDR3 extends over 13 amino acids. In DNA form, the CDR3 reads TGTGCCACCAGCGTTACAGGGTTTCAGCCCCAGCATTTT. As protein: CATSVTGFQPQHF.

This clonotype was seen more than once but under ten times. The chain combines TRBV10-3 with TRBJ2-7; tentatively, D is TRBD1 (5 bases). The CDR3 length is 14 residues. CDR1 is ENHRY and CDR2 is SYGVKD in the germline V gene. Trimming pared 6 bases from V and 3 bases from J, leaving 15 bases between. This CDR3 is CAISETAFFYEQYF. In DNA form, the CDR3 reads TGTGCCATCAGCGAGACAGCATTTTTCTACGAGCAGTACTTC.

DNA of the CDR3: TGTGCCAGCAGCGCGGGCTCAATCCATGGCTACACCTTC. It specifies CASSAGSIHGYTF. V gene TRBV9 combines with J gene TRBJ1-2; D not certain. Trimming took off 3 bases at V and 6 bases at J, with 12 bases between the two ends. The CDR3 contains 13 residues. Per germline, CDR1 SGDLS and CDR2 YYNGEE.

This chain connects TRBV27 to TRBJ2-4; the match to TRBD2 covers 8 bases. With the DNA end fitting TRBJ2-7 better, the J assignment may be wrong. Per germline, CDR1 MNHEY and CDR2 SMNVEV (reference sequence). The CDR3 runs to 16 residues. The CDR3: CASSLSVGGASHEQYF. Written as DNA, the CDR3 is TGTGCCAGCAGTTTATCGGTCGGGGGGGCTTCCCACGAGCAGTACTTC.

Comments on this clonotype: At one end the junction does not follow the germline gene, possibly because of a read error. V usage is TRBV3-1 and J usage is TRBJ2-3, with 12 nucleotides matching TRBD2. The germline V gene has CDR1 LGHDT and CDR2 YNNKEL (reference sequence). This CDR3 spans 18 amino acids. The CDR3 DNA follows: TGTGCCTGCAGCCAAGATCTCTCTAGCGGGGGGGTATCAGATACGCAGTATTTT. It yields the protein CACSQDLSSGGVSDTQYF.

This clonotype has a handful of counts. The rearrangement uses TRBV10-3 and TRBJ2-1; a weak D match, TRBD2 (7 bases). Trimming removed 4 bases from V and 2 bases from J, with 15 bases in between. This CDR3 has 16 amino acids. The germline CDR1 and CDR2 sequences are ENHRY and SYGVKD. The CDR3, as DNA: TGTGCCATCAGTGGGGAGGGCAGGGGAACCTACAATGAGCAGTTCTTC. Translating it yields CAISGEGRGTYNEQFF.

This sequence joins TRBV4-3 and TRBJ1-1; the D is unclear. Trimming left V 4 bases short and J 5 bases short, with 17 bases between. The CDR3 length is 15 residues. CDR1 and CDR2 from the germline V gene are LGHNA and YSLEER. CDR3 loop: CASSRNWGFGTEAFF. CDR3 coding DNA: TGCGCCAGCAGCCGGAACTGGGGTTTTGGGACTGAAGCTTTCTTT.

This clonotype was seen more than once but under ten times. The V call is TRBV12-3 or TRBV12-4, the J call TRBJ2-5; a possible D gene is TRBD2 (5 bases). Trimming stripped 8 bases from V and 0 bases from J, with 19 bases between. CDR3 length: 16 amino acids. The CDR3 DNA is TGTGCCAGCTCGACTACAATCGATACTAACCAAGAGACCCAGTACTTC. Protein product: CASSTTIDTNQETQYF.

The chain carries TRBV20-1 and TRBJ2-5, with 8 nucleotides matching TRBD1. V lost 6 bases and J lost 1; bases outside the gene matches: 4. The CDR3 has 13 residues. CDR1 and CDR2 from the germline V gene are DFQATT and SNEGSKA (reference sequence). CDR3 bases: TGCAGTGCACCGGACAGGGCCCAAGAGACCCAGTACTTC. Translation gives CSAPDRAQETQYF.

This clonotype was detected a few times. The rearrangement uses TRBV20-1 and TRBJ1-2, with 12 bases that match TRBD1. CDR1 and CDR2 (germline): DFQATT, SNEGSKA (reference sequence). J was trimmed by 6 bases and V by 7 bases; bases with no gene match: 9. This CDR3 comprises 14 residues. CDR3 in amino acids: CSGIGTGGGHGYTF. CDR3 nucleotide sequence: TGCAGTGGGATTGGGACAGGGGGCGGCCATGGCTACACCTTC.

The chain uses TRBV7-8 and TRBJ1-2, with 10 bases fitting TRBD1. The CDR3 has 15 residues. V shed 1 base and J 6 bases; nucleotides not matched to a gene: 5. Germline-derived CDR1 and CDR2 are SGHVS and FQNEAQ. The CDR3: CASSLGWTGGDGYTF. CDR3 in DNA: TGTGCCAGCAGCTTAGGATGGACAGGGGGGGATGGCTACACCTTC.

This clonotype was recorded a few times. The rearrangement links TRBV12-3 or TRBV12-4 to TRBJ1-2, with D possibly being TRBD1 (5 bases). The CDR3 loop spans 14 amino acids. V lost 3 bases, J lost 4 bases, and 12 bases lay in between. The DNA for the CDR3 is TGTGCCAGCAGTTTGGGGGTAAGAGGCTATGGCTACACCTTC. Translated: CASSLGVRGYGYTF.

CDR3 sequence (DNA): TGCAGCGTTGTTCGACAGAGTATGAGCACAGATACGCAGTATTTT. It is translated as CSVVRQSMSTDTQYF. The gene calls are TRBV29-1 and TRBJ2-3, with a possible D match to TRBD1 (5 bases). Germline lookup yields CDR1 SQVTM and CDR2 ANQGSEA. V was clipped by 4 bases and J by 0 bases, with 14 bases between them. CDR3 size: 15 residues.

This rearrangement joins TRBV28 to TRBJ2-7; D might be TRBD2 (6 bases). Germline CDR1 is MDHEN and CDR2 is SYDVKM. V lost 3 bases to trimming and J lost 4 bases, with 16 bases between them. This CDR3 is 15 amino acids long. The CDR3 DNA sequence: TGTGCCAGCAGTTTCGGCGGGGCAGGGTCTTACGAGCAGTACTTC. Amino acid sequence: CASSFGGAGSYEQYF. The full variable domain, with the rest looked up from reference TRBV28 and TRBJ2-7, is DVKVTQSSRYLVKRTGEKVFLECVQDMDHENMFWYRQDPGLGLRLIYFSYDVKMKEKGDIPEGYSVSREKKERFSLILESASTNQTSMYLCASSFGGAGSYEQYFGPGTRLTVT.

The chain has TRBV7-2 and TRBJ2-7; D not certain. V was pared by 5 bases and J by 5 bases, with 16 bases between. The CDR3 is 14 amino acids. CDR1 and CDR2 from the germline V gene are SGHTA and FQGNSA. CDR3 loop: CASSPRSRAHEQYF. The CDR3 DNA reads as TGTGCCAGCAGCCCGCGTAGTCGGGCCCACGAGCAGTACTTC. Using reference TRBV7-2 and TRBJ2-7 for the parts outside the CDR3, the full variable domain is GAGVSQSPSNKVTEKGKDVELRCDPISGHTALYWYRQSLGQGLEFLIYFQGNSAPDKSGLPSDRFSAERTGGSVSTLTIQRTQQEDSAVYLCASSPRSRAHEQYFGPGTRLTVT.

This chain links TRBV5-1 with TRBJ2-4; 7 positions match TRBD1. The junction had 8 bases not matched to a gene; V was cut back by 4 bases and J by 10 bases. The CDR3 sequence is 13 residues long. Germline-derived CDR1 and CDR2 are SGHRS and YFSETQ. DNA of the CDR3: TGCGCCAGCAGCCCACCGACAGGGACAATTCAGTACTTC. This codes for CASSPPTGTIQYF.